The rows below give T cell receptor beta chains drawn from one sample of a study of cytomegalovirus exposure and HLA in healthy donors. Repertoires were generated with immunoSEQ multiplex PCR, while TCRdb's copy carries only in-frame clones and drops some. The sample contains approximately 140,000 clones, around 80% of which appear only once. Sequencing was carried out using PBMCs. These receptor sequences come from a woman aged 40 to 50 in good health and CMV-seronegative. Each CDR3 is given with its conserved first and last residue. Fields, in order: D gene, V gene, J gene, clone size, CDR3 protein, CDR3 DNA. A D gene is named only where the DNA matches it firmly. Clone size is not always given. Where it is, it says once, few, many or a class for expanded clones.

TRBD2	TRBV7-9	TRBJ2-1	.	CASSLAQVGLAGGEQFF	TGTGCCAGCAGCTTAGCGCAGGTTGGACTAGCGGGAGGTGAGCAGTTCTTC
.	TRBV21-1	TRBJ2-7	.	CASTRDRVSSYEQYF	TGTGCCAGCACTAGGGACAGGGTAAGTTCCTACGAGCAGTACTTC
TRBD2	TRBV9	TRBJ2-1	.	CASSVKSGGFGEQFF	TGTGCCAGCAGCGTAAAAAGCGGGGGGTTCGGTGAGCAGTTCTTC
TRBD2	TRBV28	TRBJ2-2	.	CASSFSSGGINTGELFF	TGTGCCAGCAGTTTCTCTAGCGGGGGGATCAACACCGGGGAGCTGTTTTTT
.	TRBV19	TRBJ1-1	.	CASTREPDSEAFF	TGTGCCAGTACCCGAGAACCGGACAGTGAAGCTTTCTTT
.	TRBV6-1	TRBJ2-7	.	CASIRGHSYEQYF	TGTGCCAGCATCAGGGGACACAGCTACGAGCAGTACTTC
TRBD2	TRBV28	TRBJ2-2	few	CASSSTRGARGELFF	TGTGCCAGCAGCTCGACGCGGGGGGCGAGGGGGGAGCTGTTTTTT
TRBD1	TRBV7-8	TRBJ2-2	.	CASSVLQGLGTGELFF	TGTGCCAGCAGCGTATTACAGGGGCTTGGAACCGGGGAGCTGTTTTTT
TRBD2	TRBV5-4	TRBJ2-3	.	CASSLALAGGPGTDTQYF	TGTGCCAGCAGCTTGGCACTAGCGGGAGGGCCCGGCACAGATACGCAGTATTTT
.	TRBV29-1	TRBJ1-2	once	CSVERGGFSGYTF	TGCAGCGTTGAGAGGGGAGGCTTTTCAGGCTACACCTTC
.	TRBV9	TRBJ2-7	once	CASSPSLAAYEQYF	TGTGCCAGCAGCCCCAGTCTGGCAGCCTACGAGCAGTACTTC
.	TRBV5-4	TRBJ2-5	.	CASSLTGREETQYF	TGTGCCAGCAGCTTGACAGGGAGGGAAGAGACCCAGTACTTC
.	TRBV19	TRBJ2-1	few	CASKPGLEPGEQFF	TGTGCCAGTAAGCCGGGACTGGAACCGGGTGAGCAGTTCTTC
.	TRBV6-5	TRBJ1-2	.	CASSPPGGDYGYTF	TGTGCCAGCAGTCCCCCGGGGGGCGACTATGGCTACACCTTC
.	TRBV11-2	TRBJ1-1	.	CASSLRGGEAFF	TGTGCCAGCAGCTTAAGGGGCGGAGAAGCTTTCTTT
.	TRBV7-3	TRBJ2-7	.	CASSEAANYEQYF	TGTGCCAGCAGTGAGGCCGCTAACTACGAGCAGTACTTC
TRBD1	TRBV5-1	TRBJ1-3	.	CASAGQTSSGNTIYF	TGCGCCAGTGCGGGACAGACGAGCTCTGGAAACACCATATATTTT
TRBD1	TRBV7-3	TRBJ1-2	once	CASSRGQGGNYGYTF	TGTGCCAGCAGCAGGGGACAGGGGGGAAACTATGGCTACACCTTC
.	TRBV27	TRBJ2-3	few	CASSFPSSTDTQYF	TGTGCCAGCAGTTTCCCCTCCAGCACAGATACGCAGTATTTT
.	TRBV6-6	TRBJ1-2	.	CASSYQGLVYGYTF	TGTGCCAGCAGTTATCAGGGATTGGTCTATGGCTACACCTTC
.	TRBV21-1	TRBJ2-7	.	CASSKAFPSGDYEQYF	TGTGCCAGCAGCAAAGCTTTTCCTAGCGGGGACTACGAGCAGTACTTC
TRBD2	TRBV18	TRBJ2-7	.	CASSPPRLAGVGGDYEQYF	TGTGCCAGCTCACCACCGAGACTAGCGGGAGTCGGGGGGGACTACGAGCAGTACTTC
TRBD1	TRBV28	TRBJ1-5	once	CASSTTGVGNQPQHF	TGTGCTAGCAGCACCACAGGGGTCGGCAATCAGCCCCAGCATTTT
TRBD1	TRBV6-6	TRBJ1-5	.	CASSAPTGGGNQPQHF	TGTGCCAGCAGTGCCCCGACAGGGGGTGGCAATCAGCCCCAGCATTTT
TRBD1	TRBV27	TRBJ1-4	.	CASSSQGGDEKLFF	TGTGCCAGCAGTTCGCAGGGGGGAGATGAAAAACTGTTTTTT
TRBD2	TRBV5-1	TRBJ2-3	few	CASSFAAAGGGDTQYF	TGCGCCAGCAGCTTTGCCGCAGCGGGAGGTGGCGATACGCAGTATTTT
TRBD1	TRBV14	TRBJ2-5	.	CASSQVRQGHQETQYF	TGTGCCAGCAGCCAAGTGAGACAGGGGCACCAAGAGACCCAGTACTTC
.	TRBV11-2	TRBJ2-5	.	CASSLGPVSGDETQYF	TGTGCCAGCAGCTTAGGACCTGTTAGCGGCGATGAGACCCAGTACTTC
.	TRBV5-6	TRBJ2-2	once	CASSFSPGSTGELFF	TGTGCCAGCAGCTTCTCTCCCGGGAGCACCGGGGAGCTGTTTTTT
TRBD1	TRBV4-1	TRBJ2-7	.	CASSQEGQSSYEQYF	TGCGCCAGCAGCCAAGAGGGACAGTCTTCCTACGAGCAGTACTTC
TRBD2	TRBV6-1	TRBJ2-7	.	CASGLADLYEQYF	TGTGCCAGTGGACTAGCGGACCTCTACGAGCAGTACTTC